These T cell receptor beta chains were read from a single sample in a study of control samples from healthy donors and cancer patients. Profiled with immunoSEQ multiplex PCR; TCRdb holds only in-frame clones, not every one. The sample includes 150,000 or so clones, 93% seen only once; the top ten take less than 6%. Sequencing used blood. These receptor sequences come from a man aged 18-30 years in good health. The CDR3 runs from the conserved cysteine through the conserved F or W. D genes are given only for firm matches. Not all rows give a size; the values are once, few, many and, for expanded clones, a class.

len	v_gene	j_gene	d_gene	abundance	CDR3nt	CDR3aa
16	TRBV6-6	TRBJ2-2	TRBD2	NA	TGTGCCAGCACAGGCGGGAGGAACCTGAACACCGGGGAGCTGTTTTTT	CASTGGRNLNTGELFF
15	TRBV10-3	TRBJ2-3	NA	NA	TGTGCCATCAGTGAGTCTGGCAGCAGCACAGATACGCAGTATTTT	CAISESGSSTDTQYF
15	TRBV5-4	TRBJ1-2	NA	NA	TGTGCCAGCAGCCCTATTCTGAGGGCCCCAGGAGGCTACACCTTC	CASSPILRAPGGYTF
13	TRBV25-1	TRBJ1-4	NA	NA	TGTGCCAGCAGCATGGGGGGGGGTGAAAAACTGTTTTTT	CASSMGGGEKLFF
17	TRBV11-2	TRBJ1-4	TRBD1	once	TGTGCCAGCAGCAGGACAGGGGGAGCCGTTCTTAATGAAAAACTGTTTTTT	CASSRTGGAVLNEKLFF
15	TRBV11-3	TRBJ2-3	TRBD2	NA	TGTGCCAGCAGCTTAGGGGGAGGGTCGGGAGATACGCAGTATTTT	CASSLGGGSGDTQYF
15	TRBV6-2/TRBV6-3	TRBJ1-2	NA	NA	TGTGCCAGCAGTTTCCAACAGGGAAGTCTCTCTGGCTACACCTTC	CASSFQQGSLSGYTF
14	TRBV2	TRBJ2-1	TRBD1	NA	TGTGCCAGCACCGGGACAGCCTCCTACAATGAGCAGTTCTTC	CASTGTASYNEQFF
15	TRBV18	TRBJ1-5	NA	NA	TGTGCCAGCTCACCGAGCCAGGGCGATTATCAGCCCCAGCATTTT	CASSPSQGDYQPQHF
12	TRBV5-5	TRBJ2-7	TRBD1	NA	TGTGCCAGCAGCCTGGACAGGGTCGAGCAGTACTTC	CASSLDRVEQYF
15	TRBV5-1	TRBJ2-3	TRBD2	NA	TGCGCCAGCAGCCCCCGACTAGCGGAGGAGGATACGCAGTATTTT	CASSPRLAEEDTQYF
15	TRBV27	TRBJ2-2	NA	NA	TGTGCCAGCAGTGAACGAGGGACGAACACCGGGGAGCTGTTTTTT	CASSERGTNTGELFF
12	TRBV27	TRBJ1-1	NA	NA	TGTGCCAGCGGGCGGGGAGTCTCTGAAGCTTTCTTT	CASGRGVSEAFF
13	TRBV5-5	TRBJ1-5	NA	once	TGTGCCAGCAGCCCCCTAGAAAATCAGCCCCAGCATTTT	CASSPLENQPQHF
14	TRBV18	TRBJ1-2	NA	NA	TGTGCCAGCTCACCTCCCATAAATAACTATGGCTACACCTTC	CASSPPINNYGYTF
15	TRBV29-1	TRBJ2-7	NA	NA	TGCAGCGTTGAATGGGGTAGCGCGAGCTCCTACGAGCAGTACTTC	CSVEWGSASSYEQYF
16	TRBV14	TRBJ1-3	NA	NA	TGTGCCAGCAGCCTGTACAGGGTCAGCTCTGGAAACACCATATATTTT	CASSLYRVSSGNTIYF
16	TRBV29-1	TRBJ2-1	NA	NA	TGCAGCGTTGAAGCCCGCAGACAGGTCTCCTACAATGAGCAGTTCTTC	CSVEARRQVSYNEQFF